These T cell receptor beta chains were read from a single sample in a study of T cell changes during pregnancy in multiple sclerosis. TCRdb's table, derived via immunoSEQ multiplex PCR, lists solely in-frame clones and lacks some. Found here are about 61,000 clones, about 87% of them singletons; the top ten hold approximately 1%. The sample was peripheral blood, taken in the first trimester of pregnancy. Source of these receptors: a female donor in good health, enrolled as a control in a pregnancy study. The CDR3 runs from the conserved cysteine through the conserved F or W. Fields, in order: CDR3 protein, CDR3 DNA, V gene, CDR3 length, D gene, J gene. A D gene is named only where the DNA matches it firmly.

CDR3 protein: CASSLQGMPGNTIYF
CDR3 DNA: TGTGCCAGCAGCTTGCAGGGGATGCCTGGAAACACCATATATTTT
V gene: TRBV5-6
CDR3 length: 15
D gene: NA
J gene: TRBJ1-3

CDR3 protein: CASTRDFTPSNYGYTF
CDR3 DNA: TGTGCCAGCACCCGGGACTTTACCCCAAGTAACTATGGCTACACCTTC
V gene: TRBV7-2
CDR3 length: 16
D gene: NA
J gene: TRBJ1-2

CDR3 protein: CASSRTESALYEQYF
CDR3 DNA: TGTGCCAGCAGCCGAACAGAGTCGGCCCTCTACGAGCAGTACTTC
V gene: TRBV6-5
CDR3 length: 15
D gene: NA
J gene: TRBJ2-7

CDR3 protein: CASSQDGTGAGEKLFF
CDR3 DNA: TGCGCCAGCAGCCAAGATGGCACAGGGGCGGGTGAAAAACTGTTTTTT
V gene: TRBV4-3
CDR3 length: 16
D gene: TRBD1
J gene: TRBJ1-4

CDR3 protein: CASSKGDRGLDSNQPQHF
CDR3 DNA: TGTGCCAGCAGCAAGGGGGACAGGGGATTGGATAGCAATCAGCCCCAGCATTTT
V gene: TRBV7-9
CDR3 length: 18
D gene: TRBD1
J gene: TRBJ1-5

CDR3 protein: CSVRQGTWNTEAFF
CDR3 DNA: TGCAGCGTTCGGCAGGGGACATGGAACACTGAAGCTTTCTTT
V gene: TRBV29-1
CDR3 length: 14
D gene: NA
J gene: TRBJ1-1

CDR3 protein: CASSSPAVRATEAFF
CDR3 DNA: TGTGCCAGCAGCTCCCCCGCGGTTCGAGCCACTGAAGCTTTCTTT
V gene: TRBV7-9
CDR3 length: 15
D gene: NA
J gene: TRBJ1-1

CDR3 protein: CSARGGSGNTIYF
CDR3 DNA: TGCAGCGCCCGAGGGGGCTCTGGAAACACCATATATTTT
V gene: TRBV29-1
CDR3 length: 13
D gene: NA
J gene: TRBJ1-3

CDR3 protein: CASSQEGLAVQETQYF
CDR3 DNA: TGCGCCAGCAGCCAAGAGGGACTAGCGGTTCAAGAGACCCAGTACTTC
V gene: TRBV4-3
CDR3 length: 16
D gene: TRBD2
J gene: TRBJ2-5

CDR3 protein: CASSLGTDEAFF
CDR3 DNA: TGTGCCAGCAGCCTCGGGACAGATGAAGCTTTCTTT
V gene: TRBV7-9
CDR3 length: 12
D gene: TRBD1
J gene: TRBJ1-1

CDR3 protein: CASKYPVSSYNEQFF
CDR3 DNA: TGCGCCAGCAAATACCCGGTGAGCTCCTACAATGAGCAGTTCTTC
V gene: TRBV5-1
CDR3 length: 15
D gene: NA
J gene: TRBJ2-1

CDR3 protein: CASSVNTEAFF
CDR3 DNA: TGTGCCAGCAGCGTGAACACTGAAGCTTTCTTT
V gene: TRBV2
CDR3 length: 11
D gene: NA
J gene: TRBJ1-1

CDR3 protein: CASSQDIRQETQYF
CDR3 DNA: TGCGCCAGCAGCCAAGATATCAGGCAAGAGACCCAGTACTTC
V gene: TRBV4-3
CDR3 length: 14
D gene: NA
J gene: TRBJ2-5

CDR3 protein: CANGDSHYEQYF
CDR3 DNA: TGTGCCAACGGGGACAGCCACTACGAGCAGTACTTC
V gene: TRBV6-1
CDR3 length: 12
D gene: TRBD1
J gene: TRBJ2-7

CDR3 protein: CTSSQARDSHYYEQYF
CDR3 DNA: TGCACCAGCAGCCAAGCGCGGGACAGCCACTACTACGAGCAGTACTTC
V gene: TRBV1
CDR3 length: 16
D gene: NA
J gene: TRBJ2-7

CDR3 protein: CAWSVRVAGGPSFF
CDR3 DNA: TGTGCCTGGAGTGTACGGGTAGCGGGGGGGCCATCGTTCTTC
V gene: TRBV30
CDR3 length: 14
D gene: TRBD2
J gene: TRBJ2-1

CDR3 protein: CASSPADRGNGYTF
CDR3 DNA: TGTGCCAGCAGTCCTGCGGACAGGGGGAATGGCTACACCTTC
V gene: TRBV27
CDR3 length: 14
D gene: TRBD1
J gene: TRBJ1-2

CDR3 protein: CASSRGLGTDTQYF
CDR3 DNA: TGTGCCAGCAGCCGGGGACTAGGGACAGATACGCAGTATTTT
V gene: TRBV7-2
CDR3 length: 14
D gene: TRBD2
J gene: TRBJ2-3

CDR3 protein: CASSYSGTGGSGQYF
CDR3 DNA: TGTGCCAGCAGTTACTCCGGGACAGGGGGGTCCGGGCAGTACTTC
V gene: TRBV6-5
CDR3 length: 15
D gene: TRBD1
J gene: TRBJ2-7

CDR3 protein: CASSWTGGYEQYF
CDR3 DNA: TGTGCCAGCAGCTGGACAGGGGGCTACGAGCAGTACTTC
V gene: TRBV5-6
CDR3 length: 13
D gene: TRBD1
J gene: TRBJ2-7